This T cell receptor beta chain was profiled in a study of T cells in Graves' hyperthyroidism and ophthalmopathy. Study-level points and caveats: The blood repertoire included most of the expanded thyroid clonotypes above 0.001.

It was RNA transcripts that yielded the amplified TCR beta CDR3 regions. Primed by the HTBI set, a first-round RT-PCR was run on the TCR CDR3. Using its own MiXCR run on the multiplex PCR reads, TCRdb lists one record per CDR3 protein. The table lists 400,000 to 500,000 distinct CDR3 sequences, over 12% of them singletons. There are 14 residues in the CDR3. Germline trimming cut 3 bases from V and 5 bases from J; bases unmatched to any gene: 5. Germline V gene lookup returns CDR1 SGHAT and CDR2 FQNNGV. This clonotype showed up many times. Its antigen is currently unknown. The chain recombines TRBV11-2 with TRBJ2-5, with 8 bases that match TRBD1. This receptor was identified in a man aged 18 to 30 with Graves' ophthalmopathy. Material: blood. In nucleotides, the CDR3 is TGTGCCAGCAGCTTCTTGGACAGGGTGGAGACCCAGTACTTC. Translating gives CASSFLDRVETQYF.